Each of the 31 T cell receptor beta chains below was sequenced from the same sample in a study of breast tumors, draining lymph nodes, adjacent tissues (dated by TCRdb to between 2015 and 2016). The library was obtained by multiplex PCR. Instrument on record: Illumina HiSeq 2000. TCRdb trimmed the raw reads at Q25, called clones with MiXCR and kept productive beta chains. CDR3 protein duplicates are merged, each entry listing the most common genes and DNA. The sample table records tens of thousands of distinct CDR3 sequences; approximately 22% of these occur just once. The leading ten clones occupy approximately 8.1% of the sample. Sequenced input: breast tumor tissue. The receptors derive from a female donor with breast cancer. Some clones in this sample may be carry-over from other donors' samples.

The sample holds a few counts of this clonotype. This sequence joins TRBV18 and TRBJ1-3, with TRBD1 as a possible D gene (5 bases). V shed 6 bases and J shed 1 base, with 16 bases lying between them. The CDR3 spans 16 residues. CDR1 is KGHSH and CDR2 is LQKENI in the germline V gene. The CDR3: CASSLNGGSSGNTIYF. CDR3 DNA sequence: TGTGCCAGCTCCCTAAACGGGGGATCATCTGGAAACACCATATATTTT.

This clonotype turned up a few times. V gene TRBV5-6 combines with J gene TRBJ2-5, with D maybe TRBD1 (6 bases). V lost 0 bases to trimming and J lost 1 base, with 10 bases between them. The germline V gene encodes CDR1 SGHDT and CDR2 YYEEEE. CDR3 length: 15 amino acids. In nucleotides, the CDR3 is TGTGCCAGCAGCTTGGCGGACAGTATCCAAGAGACCCAGTACTTC. Protein sequence: CASSLADSIQETQYF.

This clonotype was detected ten times or more. This sequence joins TRBV20-1 and TRBJ2-3; tentatively, D is TRBD1 or TRBD2 (6 bases each). This CDR3 has 14 amino acids. Per the germline V gene, CDR1 is DFQATT and CDR2 is SNEGSKA (reference sequence). The V gene lost 4 bases and the J gene lost 2 bases, with 13 bases spanning the gap. The CDR3 region has the DNA TGCAGTGCTACGTCGGGGGCACACACAGATACGCAGTATTTT. It yields the protein CSATSGAHTDTQYF.

This clonotype has a count of ten or more. The V gene is TRBV9, the J gene TRBJ2-2, with D perhaps matching TRBD1 (5 bases). The V gene lost 0 bases and the J gene lost 3 bases, with 9 bases spanning the gap. CDR3 length equals 15 residues. Germline values: CDR1 SGDLS, CDR2 YYNGEE. CDR3 sequence reads: CASSVGTGHTGELFF. CDR3 nucleotides: TGTGCCAGCAGCGTAGGTACAGGCCACACCGGGGAGCTGTTTTTT.

This clonotype turned up a few times. The chain combines TRBV9 with TRBJ2-5; D is perhaps TRBD1 (6 bases). Per germline, CDR1 SGDLS and CDR2 YYNGEE. The CDR3 spans 15 residues. Trimming took 2 bases from V and 5 from J, leaving 16 bases between them. The CDR3 loop reads CASSVWQGKGETQYF. CDR3 DNA: TGTGCCAGCAGCGTCTGGCAGGGGAAGGGGGAGACCCAGTACTTC.

This clonotype was detected many times. This sequence joins TRBV9 and TRBJ2-1; D is uncertain. Germline assignment: CDR1 SGDLS and CDR2 YYNGEE. The germline V and J ends were trimmed by 1 base and 7 bases, with 12 bases remaining between them. This CDR3 comprises 14 residues. CDR3 region: CASSVNDLVNEQFF. The CDR3 DNA follows: TGTGCCAGCAGCGTAAACGATCTGGTGAATGAGCAGTTCTTC. Together with reference TRBV9 and TRBJ2-1, the CDR3 gives the full variable domain: DSGVTQTPKHLITATGQRVTLRCSPRSGDLSVYWYQQSLDQGLQFLIQYYNGEERAKGNILERFSAQQFPDLHSELNLSSLELGDSALYFCASSVNDLVNEQFFGPGTRLTVL.

This clonotype was recorded a few times. The V call is TRBV5-1, the J call TRBJ2-1, with 7 bases aligning to TRBD2. CDR1 and CDR2 (germline): SGHRS, YFSETQ. The V and J ends lost 4 bases and 3 bases, in that order; junction bases with no gene match: 7. The CDR3 sequence is 15 residues long. The CDR3 sequence: CASSNPSGYYNEQFF. Written as DNA, the CDR3 is TGCGCCAGCAGCAACCCTAGCGGCTACTACAATGAGCAGTTCTTC.

This clonotype was detected many times. This chain connects TRBV10-3 to TRBJ2-1, with D perhaps assigned TRBD1 or TRBD2 (5 bases each). Germline lookup yields CDR1 ENHRY and CDR2 SYGVKD. Between the trimmed V and J ends, which lost 3 bases and 10 bases, there was a span of 13 bases. The CDR3 runs 13 residues. CDR3 sequence: CAISEPPGREQFF. CDR3 sequence (DNA): TGTGCCATCAGTGAACCCCCGGGGCGGGAGCAGTTCTTC.

This clonotype was counted at least ten times. V and J are TRBV7-4 and TRBJ2-7, with D possibly TRBD1 on 5 matching bases. CDR1 SGHVT and CDR2 SQSDAQ come from the germline V gene. V was clipped by 2 bases and J by 4 bases, with 24 bases between them. There are 18 residues in the CDR3. The CDR3 here is CASSLNPCRAQRPYEQYF. CDR3 nucleotide sequence: TGTGCCAGCAGCTTAAATCCTTGCAGGGCCCAGCGCCCTTACGAGCAGTACTTC.

This clonotype appeared many times. This CDR3 is CASSEWGQGRGDTQYF. Here the CDR3 DNA reads TGTGCCAGCAGTGAATGGGGACAGGGGAGGGGAGATACGCAGTATTTT. The chain joins TRBV6-1 to TRBJ2-3; TRBD1 agrees at 10 bases. Trimming removed 2 bases from V and 5 bases from J; junction bases left unmatched: 7. The CDR3 consists of 16 residues. Germline V gene sequence: CDR1 MNHNS, CDR2 SASEGT.

This chain joins TRBV4-2 and TRBJ2-7; TRBD2 matches 9 bases. Germline assignment: CDR1 LGHNA and CDR2 YNFKEQ. The CDR3 runs to 15 residues. V lost 1 base, J lost 6 bases, and 7 bases stayed unmatched. The CDR3 reads CASSQGVAGAREQYF. CDR3 coding DNA: TGTGCCAGCAGCCAAGGCGTAGCGGGAGCTCGCGAGCAGTACTTC.

This clonotype showed up just a few times. This clone may be a read error of a much larger clone one base away. The V call is TRBV24-1, the J call TRBJ2-2; 8 bases map to TRBD2. Trimming cost V 7 bases and J 7 bases; bases outside gene matches: 1. Germline V gene data show CDR1 as KGHDR and CDR2 as SFDVKD. The CDR3 is made up of 12 amino acids. The DNA for the CDR3 is TGTGCCACCAGAGCGGGGGACGGGGAGCTGTTTTTT. Translated: CATRAGDGELFF.

This clonotype was observed many times. The chain couples TRBV6-6 to TRBJ2-3; a possible D gene is TRBD1 (6 bases). Per germline, CDR1 MNHNY and CDR2 SVGAGI (reference sequence). Trimming took off 6 bases at V and 5 bases at J, with 18 bases between the two ends. The CDR3 is 15 amino acids. As DNA, the CDR3 is TGTGCCAGCAGACCCACAGGGAAGGAGGTAGATACGCAGTATTTT. It is translated as CASRPTGKEVDTQYF.

The V gene is TRBV7-8, the J gene TRBJ2-2; 9 bases agree with TRBD2. Germline CDR1 and CDR2: SGHVS and FQNEAQ. Unmatched junction bases numbered 3, after V lost 3 bases and J lost 4 bases. The CDR3 runs to 15 residues. The DNA for the CDR3 is TGTGCCAGCAGCTTTAGCGGGGGCGCCACCGGGGAGCTGTTTTTT. It yields the protein CASSFSGGATGELFF.

This clonotype appeared a few times. The chain carries TRBV4-1 and TRBJ2-4; D not certain. V lost 3 bases and J 2 bases, leaving 17 bases between the germline ends. This CDR3 comprises 17 residues. The germline V gene encodes CDR1 MGHRA and CDR2 YSYEKL. CDR3 DNA: TGCGCCAGCAGCCATTCCTCGATTCGGAACTCCAAAAACATTCAGTACTTC. Translated, it gives CASSHSSIRNSKNIQYF.

This clonotype was found many times. The chain links TRBV4-1 to TRBJ2-3; perhaps D is TRBD1 or TRBD2 (5 bases each). This CDR3 has 16 amino acids. CDR1 and CDR2 from the germline V gene are MGHRA and YSYEKL. V was trimmed by 0 bases and J by 2 bases, leaving 12 bases between them. The CDR3: CASSQDWDLNTDTQYF. The DNA for the CDR3 is TGCGCCAGCAGCCAAGATTGGGACCTAAACACAGATACGCAGTATTTT.

A remark on this clonotype: The CDR3 end shows no conserved phenylalanine or tryptophan, and so a read error is likely. No DNA is shown, since the ends of the CDR3 on it are uncertain; the CDR3 is the one TCRdb lists. The genes are TRBV2 and TRBJ1-6; the table calls TRBD1, which could not be checked here. The CDR3 sequence runs 13 residues, both termini included. Germline V gene lookup returns CDR1 SNHLY and CDR2 FYNNEI. The CDR3 here is CASSVFGARDTTL.

This clonotype came up many times. The rearrangement uses TRBV20-1 and TRBJ2-7, with D maybe TRBD2 (5 bases). The CDR3 is 10 amino acids. Germline assignment: CDR1 DFQATT and CDR2 SNEGSKA (reference sequence). The V gene lost 6 bases and the J gene lost 6 bases, with 9 bases spanning the gap. The CDR3 sequence is CSAGAFEQYF. The CDR3 DNA follows: TGCAGTGCGGGAGCCTTCGAGCAGTACTTC.

This clonotype was counted many times. The chain has TRBV5-1 and TRBJ2-5; 12 nucleotides line up with TRBD2. This CDR3 spans 19 amino acids. Germline V gene lookup returns CDR1 SGHRS and CDR2 YFSETQ. With V trimmed by 3 bases and J by 4 bases, 16 bases remained unmatched. The CDR3 DNA sequence: TGCGCCAGCAGCTCGGTAGTAACTAGCGGGAGGAGAGGTGGAGAGACCCAGTACTTC. Amino acids: CASSSVVTSGRRGGETQYF.

This clonotype was observed a single time. This sequence joins TRBV4-3 and TRBJ2-3, with TRBD1 matching over 8 bases. J was trimmed by 9 bases and V by 4 bases; bases with no gene match: 9. Germline V gene data show CDR1 as LGHNA and CDR2 as YSLEER. The CDR3 spans 14 residues. The CDR3 DNA is TGCGCCAGCAGCCTTGACAGGGGTGGAGGGACGCAGTATTTT. Translated: CASSLDRGGGTQYF.

This clonotype was detected only a few times. The V gene is TRBV6-5, the J gene TRBJ2-7; 8 nucleotides align to TRBD1. CDR3 length equals 15 residues. V gave up 4 bases and J gave up 6 bases; unmatched junction bases: 11. The germline V gene encodes CDR1 MNHEY and CDR2 SVGAGI. The CDR3 DNA is TGTGCCAGCAGTTCAGACTGGAGGACAGGGCGCGAGCAGTACTTC. It is translated as CASSSDWRTGREQYF.

This clonotype has ten or more counts. The chain has TRBV3-1 and TRBJ2-1; 9 bases align to TRBD2. Germline loops: CDR1 LGHDT, CDR2 YNNKEL (reference sequence). The CDR3 length is 15 residues. Unmatched junction bases numbered 9, after V lost 4 bases and J lost 8 bases. Written as DNA, the CDR3 is TGTGCCAGCAGCCCCACTGGGACTAGCCACCATGAGCAGTTCTTC. Translation gives CASSPTGTSHHEQFF.

The chain uses TRBV29-1 and TRBJ2-1; D unclear. Trimming removed 0 bases from V and 2 bases from J, with 5 bases in between. The CDR3 has 13 amino acids. The germline V gene encodes CDR1 SQVTM and CDR2 ANQGSEA. The CDR3 is CSVEDSPYNEQFF. DNA of the CDR3: TGCAGCGTTGAAGATTCCCCCTACAATGAGCAGTTCTTC.

This clonotype has a count of ten or more. This rearrangement joins TRBV5-1 to TRBJ2-3; maybe TRBD1 (6 bases). Trimming left V 5 bases short and J 2 bases short, with 18 bases between. Germline V gene lookup returns CDR1 SGHRS and CDR2 YFSETQ. The CDR3 consists of 16 residues. The CDR3 DNA reads TGCGCCAGCAGAAAAATCTGGACAGAAAACACAGATACGCAGTATTTT. Amino acids: CASRKIWTENTDTQYF.

This clonotype was found many times. V gene TRBV20-1 combines with J gene TRBJ1-3; D is perhaps TRBD1 (5 bases). The germline V gene has CDR1 DFQATT and CDR2 SNEGSKA (reference sequence). The CDR3 extends over 13 amino acids. V was shortened by 5 bases and J by 3 bases, with 11 bases between the two germline ends. The CDR3 coding sequence is TGCAGTGCTGATACAGGATTTGGAAACACCATATATTTT. Its translation is CSADTGFGNTIYF.

This clonotype was detected many times. The rearrangement links TRBV10-3 to TRBJ2-2, with 7 bases matching TRBD2. Germline V lookup: CDR1 ENHRY, CDR2 SYGVKD. Germline trimming cut 7 bases from V and 3 bases from J; bases unmatched to any gene: 5. The CDR3 length is 14 residues. CDR3 sequence reads: CAIKRAGYTGELFF. As DNA, the CDR3 is TGTGCCATCAAAAGAGCGGGATACACCGGGGAGCTGTTTTTT.

This clonotype was counted at least ten times. This rearrangement joins TRBV7-9 to TRBJ1-2, with D tentatively TRBD1 (5 bases). Germline V CDR1 and CDR2: SEHNR, FQNEAQ (reference sequence). There are 11 residues in the CDR3. The V gene lost 4 bases and the J gene lost 8 bases, with 8 bases spanning the gap. The CDR3 sequence is CASSSEGGYTF. The CDR3 nucleotides are TGTGCCAGCAGCTCGGAGGGGGGCTACACCTTC.

This clonotype was counted many times. The rearrangement joins TRBV10-2 to TRBJ2-5; 14 bases are a match to TRBD2. Germline CDR1 is WSHSY and CDR2 is SAAADI. V lost 6 bases, J lost 2 bases, and 5 bases stayed unmatched. The CDR3 has 16 residues. DNA of the CDR3: TGCGCCAGCAGAGCAGGACTAGCGGGGGGACAAGAGACCCAGTACTTC. Its translation: CASRAGLAGGQETQYF.

In regard to this clonotype: At one boundary the junction diverges from the germline segment, which might be a read error. CDR3 coding DNA: TGTGTCAGCACTACCCGGGACAGCAAGTACCAAGAGACCCAGTACTTC. As protein: CVSTTRDSKYQETQYF. This chain connects TRBV6-5 to TRBJ2-5; 7 bases line up with TRBD1. The germline CDR1 and CDR2 sequences are MNHEY and SVGAGI. This CDR3 has 16 residues.

A word on this clonotype: A read error may explain this, as a much larger clone is one base away. The CDR3 end shows no conserved phenylalanine or tryptophan, and so a read error is likely. The chain joins TRBV11-2 to TRBJ2-3; D not resolved. Germline-derived CDR1 and CDR2 are SGHAT and FQNNGV. V was pared by 0 bases and J by 2 bases, with 6 bases between. The CDR3 has 14 amino acids. The CDR3 region is CASSLDSSTDTQYL. CDR3 in DNA: TGTGCCAGCAGCTTAGACAGCTCCACAGATACGCAGTATCTT.

The table lists this clonotype with many counts. The rearrangement joins TRBV7-9 to TRBJ1-4; TRBD1 matches 12 bases. This CDR3 comprises 17 residues. J gave up 8 bases and V 2 bases, and 9 bases lay outside the gene matches. Germline V gene sequence: CDR1 SEHNR, CDR2 FQNEAQ (reference sequence). The CDR3 DNA reads as TGTGCCAGCAGCTTACGGGTCGGGACAGGGGGCCTCGAAAAACTGTTTTTT. Translation gives CASSLRVGTGGLEKLFF.